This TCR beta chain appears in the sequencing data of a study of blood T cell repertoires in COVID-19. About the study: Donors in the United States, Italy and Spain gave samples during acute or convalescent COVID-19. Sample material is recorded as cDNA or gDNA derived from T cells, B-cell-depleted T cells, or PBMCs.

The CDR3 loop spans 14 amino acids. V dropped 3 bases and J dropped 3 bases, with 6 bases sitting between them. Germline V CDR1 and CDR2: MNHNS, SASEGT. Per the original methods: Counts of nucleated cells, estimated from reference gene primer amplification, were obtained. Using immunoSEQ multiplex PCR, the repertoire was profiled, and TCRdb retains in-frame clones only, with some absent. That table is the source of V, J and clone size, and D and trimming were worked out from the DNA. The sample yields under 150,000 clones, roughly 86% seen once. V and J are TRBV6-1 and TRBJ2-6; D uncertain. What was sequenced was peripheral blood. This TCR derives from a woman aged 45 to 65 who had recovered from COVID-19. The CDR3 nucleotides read TGTGCCAGCAGTGATGGCAGTGGGGCCAACGTCCTGACTTTC. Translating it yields CASSDGSGANVLTF.